These 21 T cell receptor beta chains were all obtained from the same sample, sequenced in a study of neoadjuvant nivolumab and ipilimumab in lung cancer. Clones were sequenced by immunoSEQ multiplex PCR, and TCRdb holds only the in-frame ones, with some missing. The sample has roughly 10,000 clones, roughly three quarters seen once. This specimen was tumor tissue, taken after neoadjuvant nivolumab, alone or with ipilimumab, at or shortly before surgery. The receptors derive from an adult with non-small cell lung cancer. Some clones in this sample may be carry-over from other donors' samples.

The V gene is TRBV5-1, the J gene TRBJ2-7; TRBD1 or TRBD2 may be the D gene (5 bases each). Trimming stripped 7 bases from V and 0 bases from J, with 11 bases between. This CDR3 has 13 residues. Germline loops: CDR1 SGHRS, CDR2 YFSETQ. As DNA, the CDR3 is TGCGCCAGCTCGACAGACTACTCCTACGAGCAGTACTTC. The encoded protein is CASSTDYSYEQYF.

The V call is TRBV29-1, the J call TRBJ1-5; no reliable D call. The CDR3 is 12 residues long. Per the germline V gene, CDR1 is SQVTM and CDR2 is ANQGSEA. V lost 4 bases, J lost 1 base, and 5 bases lay in between. CDR3: CSVGESNQPQHF. DNA of the CDR3: TGCAGCGTTGGCGAAAGCAATCAGCCCCAGCATTTT.

The gene calls are TRBV4-2 and TRBJ2-1, with 8 bases that match TRBD1. The CDR3 contains 17 residues. Germline values: CDR1 LGHNA, CDR2 YNFKEQ. J was trimmed by 5 bases and V by 1 base; bases with no gene match: 10. This CDR3 reads CASSQGRPGQVNNEQFF. In DNA form, the CDR3 reads TGTGCCAGCAGCCAAGGCCGACCGGGACAGGTGAACAATGAGCAGTTCTTC.

The gene calls are TRBV19 and TRBJ1-5; D is ambiguous. Trimming cost V 2 bases and J 5 bases, with 7 bases left between them. The germline gives CDR1 LNHDA, CDR2 SQIVND (reference sequence). The CDR3 is 13 amino acids. The CDR3 nucleotides read TGTGCCAGTAGTATAAGGGTAGATCAGCCCCAGCATTTT. Amino acids: CASSIRVDQPQHF.

CDR3 nucleotides: TGTGCCAGCAGCCAAGATAACGGTGCGACAGATACGCAGTATTTT. Translated, it gives CASSQDNGATDTQYF. V usage is TRBV4-2 and J usage is TRBJ2-3, with no clear D. The CDR3 has 15 residues. Germline V gene sequence: CDR1 LGHNA, CDR2 YNFKEQ. Trimming removed 0 bases at V and 3 bases at J, with 10 bases between.

This chain joins TRBV7-2 and TRBJ1-4; D is ambiguous. V was trimmed by 1 base and J by 7 bases, leaving 13 bases between them. Germline V gene lookup returns CDR1 SGHTA and CDR2 FQGNSA. This CDR3 is 15 amino acids long. The CDR3 sequence: CASSLGGEGSEKLFF. CDR3 in DNA: TGTGCCAGCAGCTTAGGCGGGGAGGGCAGTGAAAAACTGTTTTTT.

The rearrangement uses TRBV5-1 and TRBJ1-5, with unresolved D. This CDR3 region has 15 residues. Germline assignment: CDR1 SGHRS and CDR2 YFSETQ. The ends were cut back, 0 bases at V and 0 bases at J, with 7 bases in the middle. The CDR3 loop is CASSLEGYSNQPQHF. CDR3 coding DNA: TGCGCCAGCAGCTTGGAGGGATATAGCAATCAGCCCCAGCATTTT.

A word on this clone: The same CDR3 arises from other DNA sequences in this sample as well. V gene TRBV5-6 combines with J gene TRBJ1-2; D may be TRBD1 (6 bases). Germline CDR1 is SGHDT and CDR2 is YYEEEE. The CDR3 has 13 residues. V lost 5 bases to trimming and J lost 4 bases, with 12 bases between them. This CDR3 is CASSRDRFYGYTF. CDR3 nucleotides: TGTGCCAGCAGTCGCGACAGGTTCTATGGCTACACCTTC.

The gene calls are TRBV13 and TRBJ1-1, with D unclear. Deletions cut 5 bases from V and 1 base from J, with 17 bases between. Germline CDR1 is PRHDT and CDR2 is FYEKMQ (reference sequence). CDR3 length: 16 amino acids. The CDR3: CASSPRTESWNTEAFF. In DNA, the CDR3 is TGTGCCAGCAGCCCCAGAACAGAATCGTGGAACACTGAAGCTTTCTTT.

This chain uses TRBV27 with TRBJ2-7; TRBD1 aligns across 9 bases. Looked up from germline, CDR1 is MNHEY and CDR2 is SMNVEV (reference sequence). The CDR3 length is 16 residues. J gave up 2 bases and V 5 bases, and 10 bases lay outside the gene matches. This CDR3 is CASSLQAGTGTYEQYF. CDR3 DNA sequence: TGTGCCAGCAGTCTCCAAGCCGGGACAGGGACCTACGAGCAGTACTTC.

This chain uses TRBV16 with TRBJ2-7; TRBD1 matches 11 bases. V was pared by 0 bases and J by 0 bases, with 1 base of the junction left unmatched. The CDR3 length is 16 residues. Germline-derived CDR1 and CDR2 are KGHSY and FQNENV. The CDR3 nucleotides read TGTGCCAGCAGCCAATCGGGACAGGGGGGCTCCTACGAGCAGTACTTC. It specifies CASSQSGQGGSYEQYF.

This clone was seen just once. This chain links TRBV7-9 with TRBJ2-7, with 7 bases that match TRBD1. CDR3 size: 13 residues. V was clipped by 5 bases and J by 9 bases; unmatched bases: 10. Germline lookup yields CDR1 SEHNR and CDR2 FQNEAQ (reference sequence). DNA of the CDR3: TGTGCCAGCAGCAAGGGGGCAGCCCTAGGGCAGTACTTC. It codes for CASSKGAALGQYF.

CDR3 sequence (DNA): TGCGCCAGCAGCCCTCACCGGGGGTCAGACGCAACTAATGAAAAACTGTTTTTT. Encoded protein: CASSPHRGSDATNEKLFF. The chain is built from TRBV4-1 and TRBJ1-4; a weak D match, TRBD1 (5 bases). Trimming shortened V by 4 bases and J by 0 bases, and 18 bases separated the two germline ends. The CDR3 consists of 18 residues. Germline CDR1 reads MGHRA; CDR2 reads YSYEKL.

This clone was recorded a few times. V is TRBV10-1 and J is TRBJ1-2; D gene unclear. Germline CDR1 and CDR2: WNHNN and SYGVQD (reference sequence). This CDR3 has 15 amino acids. The V end lost 5 bases, the J end lost 2 bases, and 15 bases lay between the germline ends. The CDR3 region has the DNA TGCGCCAGCAGTCCCTACCCAGTGATAAACTATGGCTACACCTTC. Amino acid sequence: CASSPYPVINYGYTF.

This chain uses TRBV20-1 with TRBJ1-4; D remains ambiguous. Trimming cost V 8 bases and J 7 bases, with 11 bases left between them. The CDR3 runs to 11 residues. Germline V gene lookup returns CDR1 DFQATT and CDR2 SNEGSKA (reference sequence). CDR3 in amino acids: CSPSYGEKLFF. The CDR3 DNA sequence: TGCAGTCCATCTTATGGTGAAAAACTGTTTTTT.

The gene calls are TRBV5-4 and TRBJ1-4, with no clear D. V shed 0 bases and J shed 14 bases, with 11 bases lying between them. CDR1 and CDR2 (germline): SGHNT, YYREEE (reference sequence). The CDR3 extends over 12 amino acids. As DNA, the CDR3 is TGTGCCAGCAGCTTGGGCAGCGGCAAGCTGTTTTTT. Translating gives CASSLGSGKLFF. Looking up the rest from reference TRBV5-4 and TRBJ1-4 gives the full variable domain: ETGVTQSPTHLIKTRGQQVTLRCSSQSGHNTVSWYQQALGQGPQFIFQYYREEENGRGNFPPRFSGLQFPNYSSELNVNALELDDSALYLCASSLGSGKLFFGSGTQLSVL.

The V call is TRBV7-9, the J call TRBJ1-1, with D possibly being TRBD1 (5 bases). The CDR3 covers 14 residues. The germline V gene encodes CDR1 SEHNR and CDR2 FQNEAQ (reference sequence). V lost 2 bases, J lost 5 bases, and 12 bases lay in between. The DNA for the CDR3 is TGTGCCAGCAGCTTAACAGGCGAAGTTACTGAAGCTTTCTTT. As protein: CASSLTGEVTEAFF. The variable domain in full, completed from reference TRBV7-9 and TRBJ1-1, reads DTGVSQNPRHKITKRGQNVTFRCDPISEHNRLYWYRQTLGQGPEFLTYFQNEAQLEKSRLLSDRFSAERPKGSFSTLEIQRTEQGDSAMYLCASSLTGEVTEAFFGQGTRLTVV.

The rearrangement links TRBV30 to TRBJ2-1; 7 positions match TRBD2. CDR1 is GTSNPN and CDR2 is SVGIG in the germline V gene (reference sequence). V gave up 3 bases and J gave up 7 bases; unmatched junction bases: 3. This CDR3 is 12 amino acids long. CDR3 coding DNA: TGTGCCTGGAGGCGGGGGTATAATGAGCAGTTCTTC. Its protein product is CAWRRGYNEQFF.

CDR3 coding DNA: TGTGCCAGCTCCGGGGACCGTCGATCCTACGAGCAGTACTTC. Translated: CASSGDRRSYEQYF. The chain joins TRBV18 to TRBJ2-7, with D tentatively TRBD1 or TRBD2 (5 bases each). The CDR3 sequence is 14 residues long. Germline CDR1 reads KGHSH; CDR2 reads LQKENI. V lost 6 bases and J 1 base, leaving 13 bases between the germline ends.

The chain combines TRBV5-1 with TRBJ2-2; 12 bases fit TRBD2. J lost 2 bases, V lost 4 bases, and 9 bases had no gene match. The CDR3 length is 18 residues. Per the germline V gene, CDR1 is SGHRS and CDR2 is YFSETQ. The CDR3 loop is CASSRSVGLAGNTGELFF. The CDR3 DNA sequence: TGCGCCAGCAGCCGCTCCGTTGGACTAGCGGGAAACACCGGGGAGCTGTTTTTT. Full variable domain (rest looked up from reference TRBV5-1 and TRBJ2-2): KAGVTQTPRYLIKTRGQQVTLSCSPISGHRSVSWYQQTPGQGLQFLFEYFSETQRNKGNFPGRFSGRQFSNSRSEMNVSTLELGDSALYLCASSRSVGLAGNTGELFFGEGSRLTVL.

The V and J genes are TRBV5-4 and TRBJ2-3; 9 bases match TRBD2. CDR1 is SGHNT, CDR2 YYREEE, per germline (reference sequence). V lost 2 bases, J lost 4 bases, and 2 bases stayed unmatched. The CDR3 is 14 amino acids. The CDR3: CASSFSGGSDTQYF. DNA of the CDR3: TGTGCCAGCAGCTTTAGCGGGGGATCAGATACGCAGTATTTT.